Below, 20 T cell receptor beta chains from the same sample are listed, as sequenced in a study of OX40 agonist ivuxolimab in advanced cancers. Some clones are missing from TCRdb's copy, which holds only in-frame ones; the method was immunoSEQ multiplex PCR. Seen here are approximately 79,000 clones, roughly 90% observed once, and the top ten hold over 8.5%. The sequencing here drew on CD4+ or CD8+ T cells sorted from blood, taken in a trial of the OX40 agonist ivuxolimab. These receptors all come from an adult with an advanced solid tumor such as melanoma, head and neck, liver or kidney cancer.

The rearrangement links TRBV11-3 to TRBJ2-1, with 7 positions matching TRBD1. The V and J ends lost 4 bases and 3 bases, in that order; junction bases with no gene match: 6. CDR1 SGHNT and CDR2 YENEEA come from the germline V gene. The CDR3 has 15 amino acids. The CDR3, as DNA: TGTGCCAGCAGCTCTCCCCGGGACAGCTACAATGAGCAGTTCTTC. Protein product: CASSSPRDSYNEQFF.

This chain joins TRBV9 and TRBJ2-3, with D tentatively TRBD2 (7 bases). Germline loops: CDR1 SGDLS, CDR2 YYNGEE. Trimming took 4 bases from V and 6 from J, leaving 15 bases between them. The CDR3 has 14 amino acids. The CDR3 loop is CASSPRGAEDTQYF. CDR3 coding DNA: TGTGCCAGCAGCCCCCGGGGGGCCGAGGATACGCAGTATTTT.

The rearrangement joins TRBV6-5 to TRBJ2-1, with TRBD1 matching 10 bases. This CDR3 region has 16 residues. The ends lost 2 bases at V and 8 bases at J; junction bases unmatched: 9. CDR1 is MNHEY and CDR2 is SVGAGI in the germline V gene. The CDR3 protein is CASSYPMGTGEDEQFF. CDR3 nucleotide sequence: TGTGCCAGCAGTTACCCGATGGGGACAGGGGAGGATGAGCAGTTCTTC.

CDR3 DNA: TGTGCCAGCAGCTTTTTCAGCAGTTTCGGACCAGACAACACTGAAGCTTTCTTT. As protein: CASSFFSSFGPDNTEAFF. The chain links TRBV11-1 to TRBJ1-1, with D uncertain. Trimming shortened V by 3 bases and J by 2 bases, and 22 bases separated the two germline ends. Germline V gene data show CDR1 as SGHAT and CDR2 as FQDESV (reference sequence). The CDR3 extends over 18 amino acids.

Turning to this clone: A read error may account for a junction end that differs from germline. This sequence joins TRBV4-1 and TRBJ2-7, with 9 bases identical to TRBD1. This CDR3 is built from 15 residues. CDR1 and CDR2 from the germline V gene are MGHRA and YSYEKL. DNA of the CDR3: TGTGCCAGCAGCTCCACAGGGGGCGCCGGCTACGAGCAGTACTTC. Protein sequence: CASSSTGGAGYEQYF.

This chain connects TRBV19 to TRBJ2-7; 8 bases are shared with TRBD1. This CDR3 is 15 amino acids long. CDR1 LNHDA and CDR2 SQIVND come from the germline V gene (reference sequence). Losses at the gene ends were 1 base for V and 3 bases for J; bases not matched to a gene: 5. In DNA form, the CDR3 reads TGTGCCAGTAGTATAGGCCAGGGGGCATTCTACGAGCAGTACTTC. Translated, it gives CASSIGQGAFYEQYF. The entire variable domain, with the rest obtained from reference TRBV19 and TRBJ2-7, is as follows: DGGITQSPKYLFRKEGQNVTLSCEQNLNHDAMYWYRQDPGQGLRLIYYSQIVNDFQKGDIAEGYSVSREKKESFPLTVTSAQKNPTAFYLCASSIGQGAFYEQYFGPGTRLTVT.

The chain recombines TRBV19 with TRBJ1-3; no clear D gene. The CDR3 covers 15 residues. Germline V lookup: CDR1 LNHDA, CDR2 SQIVND (reference sequence). V gave up 6 bases and J gave up 0 bases, with 12 bases separating them. CDR3 bases: TGTGCCAGTAGGACGGACGGTGGCTCTGGAAACACCATATATTTT. Its translation: CASRTDGGSGNTIYF.

The chain joins TRBV7-6 to TRBJ2-1; 12 bases line up with TRBD1. The trim removed 4 bases at V and 7 bases at J, leaving 20 bases unmatched. This CDR3 has 20 amino acids. Germline CDR1 SGHVS, CDR2 FNYEAQ. The CDR3 bases are TGTGCCAGCAGCTCGCCGCGGGACAGGGGGCTTAACCCCCCGGGGAATGAGCAGTTCTTC. It specifies CASSSPRDRGLNPPGNEQFF. Complete variable domain (other parts from reference TRBV7-6 and TRBJ2-1): GAGVSQSPRYKVTKRGQDVALRCDPISGHVSLYWYRQALGQGPEFLTYFNYEAQQDKSGLPNDRFSAERPEGSISTLTIQRTEQRDSAMYRCASSSPRDRGLNPPGNEQFFGPGTRLTVL.

The chain has TRBV7-9 and TRBJ2-7; the D gene is possibly TRBD1 (5 bases). This CDR3 has 15 residues. Trimming took 0 bases from V and 3 from J, leaving 12 bases between them. Germline CDR1 is SEHNR and CDR2 is FQNEAQ (reference sequence). The DNA of the CDR3 is TGTGCCAGCAGCTTAGCGCCCCTCCAGGGCTACGAGCAGTACTTC. It yields the protein CASSLAPLQGYEQYF.

This chain links TRBV10-2 with TRBJ2-7, with D possibly being TRBD1 (5 bases). The CDR3 is made up of 12 amino acids. The germline V and J ends were trimmed by 6 bases and 3 bases, with 9 bases remaining between them. Germline CDR1 reads WSHSY; CDR2 reads SAAADI. The CDR3 nucleotides are TGCGCCAGCAGCCAGGGCGTCTACGAGCAGTACTTC. Translating gives CASSQGVYEQYF.

The chain joins TRBV5-5 to TRBJ1-5, with D possibly matching TRBD1 (5 bases). Between the trimmed V and J ends, which lost 4 bases and 0 bases, there was a span of 11 bases. The CDR3 runs to 15 residues. Germline CDR1 SGHKS, CDR2 YYEKEE (reference sequence). This CDR3 is CASSPQGGSNQPQHF. The DNA for the CDR3 is TGTGCCAGCAGCCCGCAGGGAGGTAGCAATCAGCCCCAGCATTTT.

The chain combines TRBV15 with TRBJ2-7; TRBD1 matches 7 bases. In germline, CDR1 is LNHNV, CDR2 YYDKDF (reference sequence). This CDR3 spans 13 amino acids. V was clipped by 5 bases and J by 5 bases; unmatched bases: 6. CDR3 in amino acids: CATSADRPNEQYF. DNA for the CDR3: TGTGCCACCAGCGCGGACAGGCCGAACGAGCAGTACTTC.

The V call is TRBV4-3, the J call TRBJ2-7, with D maybe TRBD1 (5 bases). Deletions cut 0 bases from V and 6 bases from J, with 15 bases between. CDR3 length: 15 residues. Germline V gene sequence: CDR1 LGHNA, CDR2 YSLEER. The CDR3 nucleotides read TGCGCCAGCAGCCAAGATATGGCCAGGGCGATCGAGCAGTACTTC. Translated: CASSQDMARAIEQYF.

The rearrangement links TRBV6-1 to TRBJ1-1; no firm D call. Deletions cut 0 bases from V and 4 bases from J, with 9 bases between. The CDR3 extends over 14 amino acids. Germline CDR1 is MNHNS and CDR2 is SASEGT. The CDR3 protein is CASSEAGLLTEAFF. In DNA form, the CDR3 reads TGTGCCAGCAGTGAAGCTGGACTACTCACTGAAGCTTTCTTT.

V usage is TRBV27 and J usage is TRBJ2-6; 8 bases fit TRBD1. V dropped 1 base and J dropped 0; count of bases not matched to a gene: 5. CDR1 and CDR2 from the germline V gene are MNHEY and SMNVEV (reference sequence). CDR3 length equals 18 residues. The CDR3 sequence is CASSLFGTGYSGANVLTF. CDR3 nucleotide sequence: TGTGCCAGCAGTTTATTCGGGACAGGTTACTCTGGGGCCAACGTCCTGACTTTC. Variable domain in full (rest from reference TRBV27 and TRBJ2-6): EAQVTQNPRYLITVTGKKLTVTCSQNMNHEYMSWYRQDPGLGLRQIYYSMNVEVTDKGDVPEGYKVSRKEKRNFPLILESPSPNQTSLYFCASSLFGTGYSGANVLTFGAGSRLTVL.

J is TRBJ1-5 and V is TRBV4-1; D unresolved. The length of the CDR3 is 16 residues. V was shortened by 10 bases and J by 2 bases, with 21 bases between the two germline ends. Germline-derived CDR1 and CDR2 are MGHRA and YSYEKL. CDR3 residues: CATRGEAEGGNQPQHF. In nucleotides, the CDR3 is TGCGCCACCCGTGGGGAGGCGGAGGGTGGCAATCAGCCCCAGCATTTT.

The chain uses TRBV19 and TRBJ2-1; perhaps D is TRBD1 or TRBD2 (6 bases each). CDR1 LNHDA and CDR2 SQIVND come from the germline V gene (reference sequence). Trimming took 5 bases from V and 4 from J, leaving 9 bases between them. This CDR3 is built from 13 residues. The CDR3 bases are TGTGCCAGTAGTGGGGGGCCTTACAATGAGCAGTTCTTC. This sequence encodes CASSGGPYNEQFF.

Of note for this clone: At one of its ends the junction is not consistent with the germline gene, which may arise from a read error. V usage is TRBV11-2 and J usage is TRBJ2-1; D unresolved. The CDR3 loop spans 10 amino acids. The germline V gene has CDR1 SGHAT and CDR2 FQNNGV. The CDR3 loop is CASSDNEQFF. In nucleotides, the CDR3 is TGTGCCAGCTCCGACAATGAGCAGTTCTTC. The full variable domain, with the rest looked up from reference TRBV11-2 and TRBJ2-1, is EAGVAQSPRYKIIEKRQSVAFWCNPISGHATLYWYQQILGQGPKLLIQFQNNGVVDDSQLPKDRFSAERLKGVDSTLKIQPAKLEDSAVYLCASSDNEQFFGPGTRLTVL.

The rearrangement joins TRBV9 to TRBJ2-7; D perhaps matches TRBD2 (6 bases). CDR3 length: 14 amino acids. Germline V CDR1 and CDR2: SGDLS, YYNGEE. With 4 bases removed from V and 4 bases from J, the gap between germline ends came to 15 bases. Written as DNA, the CDR3 is TGTGCCAGCAGCAAGGGAGGACAAACGTACGAGCAGTACTTC. This codes for CASSKGGQTYEQYF.

The chain uses TRBV12-5 and TRBJ2-3; TRBD2 might be the D (5 bases). V lost 4 bases to trimming and J lost 1 base, with 12 bases between them. This CDR3 contains 15 residues. CDR1 and CDR2 from the germline V gene are LGHNT and FRNRAP. The CDR3, as DNA: TGTGCTAGTGGTTCGGAGACGAGGGGCACAGATACGCAGTATTTT. Translating gives CASGSETRGTDTQYF.